The rows below give T cell receptor beta chains drawn from one sample of a study of blood T cell repertoires in COVID-19. Produced via immunoSEQ multiplex PCR; TCRdb's table is partial and in-frame only. The repertoire includes 30,000 to 40,000 clones, approximately 80% of them detected once, and approximately 15% sits in the top ten. The sample comprised peripheral blood. The receptor set was obtained from a woman aged 65 to 85 with acute or convalescent COVID-19. The CDR3 runs from the conserved cysteine through the conserved F or W. D genes are given only for firm matches. Where a row states a size, it is once, few, many or the class of an expanded clone; other rows omit it.

D,length,J,V,size,CDR3,DNA
.,14,TRBJ2-7,TRBV19,once,CASSIVQGSYEQYF,TGTGCCAGTAGTATTGTCCAGGGCTCCTACGAGCAGTACTTC
.,14,TRBJ2-7,TRBV6-2/TRBV6-3,once,CASSYQAVSYEQYF,TGTGCCAGCAGTTATCAGGCCGTCTCCTACGAGCAGTACTTC
.,13,TRBJ2-3,TRBV7-9,.,CASSSRGPDTQYF,TGTGCCAGCAGCTCCCGAGGGCCAGATACGCAGTATTTT
TRBD1,14,TRBJ1-2,TRBV6-6,.,CASSSDRGYQGYTF,TGTGCCAGCAGTTCCGACAGGGGGTACCAGGGCTACACCTTC
.,15,TRBJ2-1,TRBV1,.,CTSSQDSGRDGEQFF,TGCACCAGCAGCCAGGACAGCGGGAGGGATGGTGAGCAGTTCTTC
TRBD1,15,TRBJ2-5,TRBV28,once,CASGSPGQGAQTQYF,TGTGCCAGCGGGTCACCGGGACAGGGGGCTCAGACCCAGTACTTC
.,15,TRBJ2-3,TRBV11-2,.,CASSSMAGSTDTQYF,TGTGCCAGCAGCTCTATGGCGGGGAGCACAGATACGCAGTATTTT
TRBD1,15,TRBJ1-2,TRBV11-2,.,CASSLGDSSPYGYTF,TGTGCCAGCAGCTTAGGGGACAGCTCACCTTATGGCTACACCTTC
TRBD1,15,TRBJ1-2,TRBV5-4,.,CASSLGGGRDYGYTF,TGTGCCAGCAGCTTGGGAGGGGGCAGAGACTATGGCTACACCTTC
TRBD1,14,TRBJ2-7,TRBV11-2,.,CASSFRQGYYEQYF,TGTGCCAGCAGCTTCAGACAGGGGTACTACGAGCAGTACTTC
.,18,TRBJ2-1,TRBV18,.,CASSPQRNRVASYNEQFF,TGTGCCAGCTCACCACAAAGAAACAGGGTCGCGTCCTACAATGAGCAGTTCTTC
.,14,TRBJ2-7,TRBV19,.,CARKAHRHSYEQYF,TGTGCCAGAAAAGCCCACAGGCATTCCTACGAGCAGTACTTC
TRBD2,16,TRBJ2-5,TRBV3-1/TRBV3-2,.,CASSPPKRDRGETQYF,TGTGCCAGCAGCCCCCCAAAGCGGGATAGGGGAGAGACCCAGTACTTC
TRBD1,14,TRBJ2-7,TRBV2,.,CASSPRDRGAEQYF,TGTGCCAGCAGTCCCCGGGACAGGGGCGCCGAGCAGTACTTC
TRBD1,15,TRBJ1-4,TRBV6-5,.,CASSYSGTGAEKLFF,TGTGCCAGCAGTTATTCCGGGACAGGGGCTGAAAAACTGTTTTTT
TRBD1,13,TRBJ2-5,TRBV7-2,.,CASSRDRGETQYF,TGTGCCAGCAGTCGCGACAGGGGGGAGACCCAGTACTTC
TRBD1,12,TRBJ1-1,TRBV25-1,.,CASSQGAWEAFF,TGTGCCAGTAGTCAGGGGGCTTGGGAAGCTTTCTTT
TRBD2,18,TRBJ2-5,TRBV6-1,.,CASSDGELAGAVKETQYF,TGTGCCAGCAGTGATGGCGAACTAGCGGGAGCGGTAAAAGAGACCCAGTACTTC
.,14,TRBJ2-7,TRBV27,few,CASSLEGGAYEQYF,TGTGCCAGCAGTTTAGAAGGCGGAGCCTACGAGCAGTACTTC
TRBD2,15,TRBJ2-5,TRBV27,once,CASSSGLAGTWTQYF,TGTGCCAGCAGTTCGGGACTAGCGGGGACCTGGACCCAGTACTTC
TRBD2,15,TRBJ2-3,TRBV11-2,.,CASRSRLAGTDTQYF,TGTGCCAGCAGGTCGAGACTAGCTGGAACAGATACGCAGTATTTT
.,13,TRBJ2-7,TRBV6-5,.,CATRRGGAYEQYF,TGTGCCACCCGACGGGGCGGGGCCTACGAGCAGTACTTC
TRBD1,15,TRBJ2-1,TRBV25-1,.,CASTFGAGGSDEQFF,TGTGCCAGCACCTTCGGGGCAGGGGGAAGCGATGAGCAGTTCTTC
TRBD1,15,TRBJ2-7,TRBV27,.,CASSVRRTGTYEQYF,TGTGCCAGCAGCGTTCGTCGGACAGGTACCTACGAGCAGTACTTC
TRBD1,17,TRBJ1-4,TRBV4-1,.,CASSQSLGGTVNEKLFF,TGCGCCAGCAGCCAGTCGCTTGGGGGGACAGTTAATGAAAAACTGTTTTTT
.,15,TRBJ1-5,TRBV6-6,.,CASSHSSGRAKPQHF,TGTGCCAGCAGTCACTCATCGGGCAGGGCGAAGCCCCAGCATTTT
.,14,TRBJ1-5,TRBV21-1,.,CASSEGSSNQPQHF,TGTGCCAGCAGCGAGGGCAGTAGCAATCAGCCCCAGCATTTT
TRBD1,17,TRBJ1-2,TRBV5-5,.,CASSLYFGYRGNYGYTF,TGTGCCAGCAGCTTGTACTTTGGGTACAGGGGGAACTATGGCTACACCTTC
TRBD1,17,TRBJ2-7,TRBV19,.,CATRRWGRGQGSTEQYF,TGTGCCACCCGGAGATGGGGTAGGGGACAGGGTTCTACGGAGCAGTACTTC
TRBD2,16,TRBJ2-3,TRBV11-2,.,CASSLGVAGSTDTQYF,TGTGCCAGCAGCTTAGGTGTAGCGGGTAGCACAGATACGCAGTATTTT
.,14,TRBJ2-5,TRBV27,.,CASSEDRVGETQYF,TGTGCCAGCAGCGAAGATCGCGTCGGAGAGACCCAGTACTTC
.,13,TRBJ2-3,TRBV19,.,CASRGQGEDTQYF,TGTGCCAGTAGAGGGCAGGGTGAAGATACGCAGTATTTT
TRBD2,14,TRBJ2-1,TRBV11-2,.,CASGGTSGRNEQFF,TGTGCCAGCGGTGGGACTAGCGGGAGGAATGAGCAGTTCTTC
.,14,TRBJ2-5,TRBV13,.,CASSSGHPGETQYF,TGTGCCAGCAGCTCGGGACACCCAGGAGAGACCCAGTACTTC
.,14,TRBJ2-1,TRBV19,.,CASSIDLTNNEQFF,TGTGCCAGTAGTATAGATCTGACTAACAATGAGCAGTTCTTC
.,12,TRBJ2-3,TRBV29-1,.,CSVEAGTDTQYF,TGCAGCGTTGAAGCTGGCACAGATACGCAGTATTTT
TRBD1,15,TRBJ2-5,TRBV5-1,.,CASSSGQGIGETQYF,TGCGCCAGCAGCTCGGGACAGGGGATCGGGGAGACCCAGTACTTC
TRBD1,14,TRBJ2-3,TRBV10-1,.,CASSQTGGEDTQYF,TGCGCCAGCAGTCAAACAGGGGGTGAAGATACGCAGTATTTT
TRBD2,19,TRBJ2-5,TRBV4-1,.,CASSQAATGTSGGQETQYF,TGCGCCAGCAGCCAAGCCGCAACCGGGACTAGCGGGGGACAAGAGACCCAGTACTTC
.,11,TRBJ1-6,TRBV5-8,.,CASSLLSPLHF,TGTGCCAGCAGCTTGTTATCACCCCTCCACTTT
.,13,TRBJ2-1,TRBV7-9,.,CASRNEQGIEQFF,TGTGCCAGCAGAAACGAACAGGGAATTGAGCAGTTCTTC
.,13,TRBJ1-1,TRBV5-1,.,CASSFPQGPEAFF,TGCGCCAGCAGCTTCCCGCAGGGGCCTGAAGCTTTCTTT
TRBD1,14,TRBJ1-2,TRBV5-8,few,CASRARGLGYGYTF,TGTGCCAGCAGGGCCAGGGGGCTTGGCTATGGCTACACCTTC
TRBD1,16,TRBJ2-7,TRBV5-1,few,CASSITPTGVGYEQYF,TGCGCCAGCAGCATTACCCCAACAGGGGTTGGCTACGAGCAGTACTTC
.,13,TRBJ1-5,TRBV2,.,CASSVLQGQPQHF,TGTGCCAGCAGTGTTCTGCAGGGCCAGCCCCAGCATTTT
TRBD1,16,TRBJ2-7,TRBV9,.,CASSATLGQGAYEQYF,TGTGCCAGCAGCGCAACTCTGGGACAGGGGGCCTACGAGCAGTACTTC
.,16,TRBJ2-3,TRBV13,.,CASSPPTTISTDTQYF,TGTGCCAGCAGCCCGCCTACTACCATTAGCACAGATACGCAGTATTTT
TRBD1,17,TRBJ2-3,TRBV4-1,.,CASSQDRQGGVLDTQYF,TGCGCCAGCAGCCAAGATCGTCAAGGGGGCGTTTTGGATACGCAGTATTTT
.,15,TRBJ1-2,TRBV2,.,CASSEQPGQVYGYTF,TGTGCCAGCAGTGAGCAACCGGGACAAGTCTATGGCTACACCTTC
TRBD1,13,TRBJ2-7,TRBV12-3/TRBV12-4,.,CASSSRTGAEQYF,TGTGCCAGCAGTTCCCGGACAGGAGCCGAGCAGTACTTC
.,13,TRBJ2-5,TRBV15,.,CATSSQAGETQYF,TGTGCCACCAGCAGTCAAGCGGGAGAGACCCAGTACTTC
.,14,TRBJ1-1,TRBV11-2,.,CASSLIAPNTEAFF,TGTGCCAGCAGCTTGATAGCACCTAACACTGAAGCTTTCTTT
.,13,TRBJ2-5,TRBV5-1,.,CASSFPGEETQYF,TGCGCCAGCAGCTTCCCGGGGGAGGAGACCCAGTACTTC
.,16,TRBJ2-3,TRBV21-1,.,CASSKPQQGGTDTQYF,TGTGCCAGCAGCAAACCCCAGCAGGGCGGCACAGATACGCAGTATTTT
TRBD2,19,TRBJ2-2,TRBV7-2,.,CASSLVLAEPILNTGELFF,TGTGCCAGCAGCTTGGTTCTAGCGGAGCCCATTCTTAACACCGGGGAGCTGTTTTTT